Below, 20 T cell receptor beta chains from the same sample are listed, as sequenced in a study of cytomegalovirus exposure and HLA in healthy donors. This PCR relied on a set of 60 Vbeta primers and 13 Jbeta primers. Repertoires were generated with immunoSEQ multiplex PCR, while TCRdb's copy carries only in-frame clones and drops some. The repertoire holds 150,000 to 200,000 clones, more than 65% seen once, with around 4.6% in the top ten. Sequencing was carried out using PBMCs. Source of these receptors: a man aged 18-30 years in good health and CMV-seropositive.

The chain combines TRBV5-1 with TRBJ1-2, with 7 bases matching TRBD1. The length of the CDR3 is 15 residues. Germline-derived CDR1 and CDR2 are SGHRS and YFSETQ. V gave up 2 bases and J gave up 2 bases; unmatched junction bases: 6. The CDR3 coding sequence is TGCGCCAGCAGCTTAAGACAGGGTCCGAACTATGGCTACACCTTC. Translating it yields CASSLRQGPNYGYTF.

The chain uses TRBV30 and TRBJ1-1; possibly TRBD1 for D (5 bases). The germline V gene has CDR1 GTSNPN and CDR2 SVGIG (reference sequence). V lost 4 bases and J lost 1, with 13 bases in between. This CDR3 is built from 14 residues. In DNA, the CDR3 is TGTGCCTGGAATTTGGGGGAGGCGAACACTGAAGCTTTCTTT. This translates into CAWNLGEANTEAFF.

The CDR3 sequence: CASSTHLSSGSTDTQYF. CDR3 bases: TGTGCCAGCAGCACCCACCTCTCTAGCGGAAGCACAGATACGCAGTATTTT. The rearrangement links TRBV7-9 to TRBJ2-3; 7 positions match TRBD2. V was pared by 5 bases and J by 0 bases, with 11 bases of the junction left unmatched. CDR3 size: 17 residues. Germline assignment: CDR1 SEHNR and CDR2 FQNEAQ (reference sequence).

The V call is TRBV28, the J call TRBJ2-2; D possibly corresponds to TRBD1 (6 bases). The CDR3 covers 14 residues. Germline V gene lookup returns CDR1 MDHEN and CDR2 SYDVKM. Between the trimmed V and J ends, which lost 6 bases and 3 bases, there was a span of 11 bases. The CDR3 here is CASRQTGYTGELFF. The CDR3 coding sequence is TGTGCCAGCAGACAAACAGGGTACACCGGGGAGCTGTTTTTT. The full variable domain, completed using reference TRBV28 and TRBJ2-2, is DVKVTQSSRYLVKRTGEKVFLECVQDMDHENMFWYRQDPGLGLRLIYFSYDVKMKEKGDIPEGYSVSREKKERFSLILESASTNQTSMYLCASRQTGYTGELFFGEGSRLTVL.

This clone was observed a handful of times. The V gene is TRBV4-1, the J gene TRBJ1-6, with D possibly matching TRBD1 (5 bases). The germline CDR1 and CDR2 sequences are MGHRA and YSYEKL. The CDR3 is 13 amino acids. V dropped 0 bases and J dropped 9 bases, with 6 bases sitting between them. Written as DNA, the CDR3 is TGCGCCAGCAGCCAAGACAGGGCTTCACCCCTCCACTTT. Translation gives CASSQDRASPLHF.

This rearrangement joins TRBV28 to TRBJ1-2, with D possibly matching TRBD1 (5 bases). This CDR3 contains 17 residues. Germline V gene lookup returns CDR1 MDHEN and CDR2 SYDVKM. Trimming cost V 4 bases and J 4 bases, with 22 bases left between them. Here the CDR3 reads CASSSPKPRQQAYGYTF. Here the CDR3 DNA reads TGTGCCAGCAGTTCTCCAAAGCCCAGACAACAGGCCTATGGCTACACCTTC.

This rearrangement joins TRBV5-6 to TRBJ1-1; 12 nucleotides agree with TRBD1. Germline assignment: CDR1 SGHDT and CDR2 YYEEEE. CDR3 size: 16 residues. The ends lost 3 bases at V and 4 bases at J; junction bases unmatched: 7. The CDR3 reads CASSWGTGGVGTEAFF. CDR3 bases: TGTGCCAGCAGCTGGGGGACAGGGGGCGTTGGCACTGAAGCTTTCTTT.

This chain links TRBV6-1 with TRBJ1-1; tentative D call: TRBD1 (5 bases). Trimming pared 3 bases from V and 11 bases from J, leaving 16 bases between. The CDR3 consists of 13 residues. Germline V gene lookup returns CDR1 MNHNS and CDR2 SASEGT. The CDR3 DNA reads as TGTGCCAGCAGTGATACAGGTGGGGCGTACGCTTTCTTT. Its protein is CASSDTGGAYAFF.

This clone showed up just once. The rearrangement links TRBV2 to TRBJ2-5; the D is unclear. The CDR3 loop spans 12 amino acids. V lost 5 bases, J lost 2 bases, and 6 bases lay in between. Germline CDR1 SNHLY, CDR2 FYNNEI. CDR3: CASSPLQETQYF. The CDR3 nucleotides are TGTGCCAGCAGTCCACTTCAAGAGACCCAGTACTTC.

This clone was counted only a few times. The CDR3: CASSNRDQGGTGELFF. As DNA, the CDR3 is TGTGCCAGCAGCAACAGGGATCAGGGTGGCACCGGGGAGCTGTTTTTT. This chain connects TRBV5-6 to TRBJ2-2, with D possibly matching TRBD1 (6 bases). V lost 4 bases and J 4 bases, leaving 17 bases between the germline ends. The length of the CDR3 is 16 residues. CDR1 is SGHDT, CDR2 YYEEEE, per germline.

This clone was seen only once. Here the CDR3 reads CASSHPDREFHGYTF. CDR3 sequence (DNA): TGCGCCAGCAGCCACCCCGACAGGGAGTTCCATGGCTACACCTTC. V usage is TRBV4-1 and J usage is TRBJ1-2, with 7 bases aligning to TRBD1. The CDR3 is 15 residues long. The trim removed 3 bases at V and 6 bases at J, leaving 10 bases unmatched. Germline CDR1 is MGHRA and CDR2 is YSYEKL.

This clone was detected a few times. CDR3 DNA: TGTGCCAGCAGTGCAGGGGGCGCTTTCTTT. It yields the protein CASSAGGAFF. The chain couples TRBV2 to TRBJ1-1; 8 nucleotides match TRBD1. The CDR3 has 10 amino acids. V was clipped by 4 bases and J by 11 bases; unmatched bases: 0. The germline V gene encodes CDR1 SNHLY and CDR2 FYNNEI.

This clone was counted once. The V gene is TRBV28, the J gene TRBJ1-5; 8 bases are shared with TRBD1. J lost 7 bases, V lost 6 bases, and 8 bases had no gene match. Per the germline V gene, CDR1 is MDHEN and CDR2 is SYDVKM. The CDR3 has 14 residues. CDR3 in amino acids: CASRETGAWQPQHF. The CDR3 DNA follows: TGTGCCAGCAGGGAGACAGGGGCTTGGCAGCCCCAGCATTTT.

The CDR3 DNA reads TGTGCCAGCAGCTCAGGCACAGATACGCAGTATTTT. This codes for CASSSGTDTQYF. The chain employs TRBV11-2 and TRBJ2-3; D call uncertain. The CDR3 spans 12 residues. Germline V CDR1 and CDR2: SGHAT, FQNNGV. V lost 4 bases, J lost 1 base, and 3 bases lay in between.

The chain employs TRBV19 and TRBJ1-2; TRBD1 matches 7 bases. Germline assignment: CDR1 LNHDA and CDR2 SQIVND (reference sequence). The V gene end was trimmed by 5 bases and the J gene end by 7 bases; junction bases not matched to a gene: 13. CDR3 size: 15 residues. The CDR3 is CASSLRDSPSGGYTF. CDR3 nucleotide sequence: TGTGCCAGTAGTCTAAGGGACAGCCCTTCGGGTGGCTACACCTTC. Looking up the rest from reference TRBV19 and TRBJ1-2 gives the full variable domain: DGGITQSPKYLFRKEGQNVTLSCEQNLNHDAMYWYRQDPGQGLRLIYYSQIVNDFQKGDIAEGYSVSREKKESFPLTVTSAQKNPTAFYLCASSLRDSPSGGYTFGSGTRLTVV.

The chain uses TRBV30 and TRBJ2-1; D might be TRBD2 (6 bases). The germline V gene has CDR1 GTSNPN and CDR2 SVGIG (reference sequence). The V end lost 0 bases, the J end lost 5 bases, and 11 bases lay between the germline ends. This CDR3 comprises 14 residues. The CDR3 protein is CAWSVGGSHNEQFF. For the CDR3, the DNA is TGTGCCTGGAGTGTGGGAGGATCCCACAATGAGCAGTTCTTC.

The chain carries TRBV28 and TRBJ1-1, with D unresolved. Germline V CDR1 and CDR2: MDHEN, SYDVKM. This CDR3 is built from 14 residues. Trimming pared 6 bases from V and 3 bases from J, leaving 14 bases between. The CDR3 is CASRRREWDTEAFF. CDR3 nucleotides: TGTGCCAGCAGGCGGCGGGAGTGGGACACTGAAGCTTTCTTT.

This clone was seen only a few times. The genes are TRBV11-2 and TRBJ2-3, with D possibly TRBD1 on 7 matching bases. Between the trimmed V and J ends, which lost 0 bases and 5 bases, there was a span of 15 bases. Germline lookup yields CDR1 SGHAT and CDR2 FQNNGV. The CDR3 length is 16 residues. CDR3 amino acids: CASSLEWAGGGDTQYF. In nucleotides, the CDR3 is TGTGCCAGCAGCTTAGAGTGGGCAGGGGGAGGAGATACGCAGTATTTT.

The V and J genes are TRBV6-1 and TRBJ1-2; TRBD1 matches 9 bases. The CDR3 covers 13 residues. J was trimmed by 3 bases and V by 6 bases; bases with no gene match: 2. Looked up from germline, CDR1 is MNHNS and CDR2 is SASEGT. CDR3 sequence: CASRGQGYYGYTF. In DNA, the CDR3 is TGTGCCAGCAGGGGACAGGGTTACTATGGCTACACCTTC.

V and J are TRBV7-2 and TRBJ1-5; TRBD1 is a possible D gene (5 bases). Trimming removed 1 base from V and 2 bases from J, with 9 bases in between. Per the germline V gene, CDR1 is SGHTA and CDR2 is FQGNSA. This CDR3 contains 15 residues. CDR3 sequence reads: CASSLGRRGNQPQHF. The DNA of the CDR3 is TGTGCCAGCAGCTTAGGTCGCAGGGGCAATCAGCCCCAGCATTTT.